A single TCR beta chain is shown here with its context. The record originates from a study of OX40 agonist ivuxolimab in advanced cancers. Study context: The patients got ivuxolimab, which is an agonistic anti-OX40 (CD134) antibody. A male proportion of over 70% was recorded, with mean age approximately 57 years and range about 23 to 90.

Germline CDR1 is LNHDA and CDR2 is SQIVND (reference sequence). The CDR3 is 12 amino acids. Trimming took off 9 bases at V and 4 bases at J, with 10 bases between the two ends. The table came from immunoSEQ multiplex PCR; TCRdb's copy has only in-frame clones and leaves some out. The sample has roughly 72,000 clones, 94% seen once. Enrollment shut out patients with autoimmune disease history or systemic immunosuppression. The sequencing used CD4+ or CD8+ T cells sorted from blood, collected in a trial of the OX40 agonist ivuxolimab. The chain has TRBV19 and TRBJ2-1, with a possible D match to TRBD2 (5 bases). The sequence was collected from an adult with an advanced solid tumor such as melanoma, head and neck, liver or kidney cancer. CDR3: CASTGVYNEQFF. The CDR3 DNA follows: TGTGCCAGCACCGGGGTTTACAATGAGCAGTTCTTC. Drawing the rest from reference TRBV19 and TRBJ2-1, the complete variable domain is DGGITQSPKYLFRKEGQNVTLSCEQNLNHDAMYWYRQDPGQGLRLIYYSQIVNDFQKGDIAEGYSVSREKKESFPLTVTSAQKNPTAFYLCASTGVYNEQFFGPGTRLTVL.